This T cell receptor beta chain was sequenced in a study of shared clonotypes between healthy human individuals. Turning to the study itself: Donors were a couple of women and three men aged 18 to 49. Findings and limits, study-wide: The study generally estimated greater richness for naive than memory subsets. It was expected that sequencing depth would affect clonotype sharing among donors.

This CDR3 has 14 residues. Germline V gene data show CDR1 as SGHRS and CDR2 as YFSETQ. Trimming cost V 2 bases and J 1 base, with 9 bases left between them. Only Caucasian adults living in Nashville, Tennessee made up the donor group. With respect to this clone: As yet, its antigen is unknown. Additional DNA sequences in this sample encode the identical CDR3.

Profiled with immunoSEQ multiplex PCR; TCRdb holds only in-frame clones, not every one. The sample includes around 2,000,000 clones, roughly 94% seen only once; the top ten take 0.13%. Material: naive CD4+ T cells sorted from blood. Subset: CD45RA+ positively selected. The gene calls are TRBV5-1 and TRBJ2-5; D gene uncertain. The sequence came from a man aged 18 to 29 in good health. The CDR3 bases are TGCGCCAGCAGCTTAGGCCAGACCCAAGAGACCCAGTACTTC. It is translated as CASSLGQTQETQYF.